A single TCR beta chain is shown here with its context. What it binds is not known. This entry comes from a study of CD8 T cells in ankylosing spondylitis. Study-wide points: Relatively rare in peripheral blood, disease-linked clones were also CD8+. A TCR beta motif of several highly homologous variants seemed to mark ankylosing spondylitis blood. Some of these motif variants have turned up before, in reports on reactive arthritis synovial fluid and blood.

Each TCR beta library was made by quantitative 5'-RACE that incorporated molecular barcodes. TCRdb ran MiXCR on the 5' RACE reads and lists one entry per CDR3 protein. This sample yields 250,000 to 350,000 distinct CDR3 sequences, of which less than 25% are seen a single time; about 3.5% belongs to the top ten. Losses at the gene ends were 3 bases for V and 6 bases for J; bases not matched to a gene: 5. CDR3 length: 13 amino acids. Germline assignment: CDR1 SEHNR and CDR2 FQNEAQ (reference sequence). The receptor was derived from a female donor with ankylosing spondylitis or in good health (not recorded which). Material: blood, either unsorted or a sorted T cell fraction (not recorded which). The rearrangement joins TRBV7-9 to TRBJ2-7; 7 nucleotides match TRBD2. The CDR3 region is CASSFQGGSEQYF. CDR3 sequence (DNA): TGTGCCAGCAGCTTTCAGGGAGGGTCCGAGCAGTACTTC.